This T cell receptor (beta chain) was documented in a study of chemoradiotherapy in HPV16-positive cancers (dated by TCRdb to the early 2020s). The study in broad terms: Using functional T-cell assays on cells from a couple of HPV16-positive patients, the researchers defined candidate HPV-specific T-cell clones and common TCR motifs. The study asked whether T-cell immunity to the HPV oncoproteins E6 and E7 changes during chemoradiotherapy and whether this immunity affects survival. The candidate HPV-specific TCRs and motifs were subsequently tracked in TCR repertoires obtained from 86 patients with HPV-related cancers. Points the paper makes about the study in general: Expansion of candidate HPV-specific clones and E7-related TCR motifs was observed in the tumor microenvironment during treatment, whereas no such expansion was observed for non-HPV-specific T cells. The survival association was reported for HPV16-positive patients, and the functional definition of HPV-specific T cells was derived from only a couple of HPV16-positive patients. Improved recurrence-free survival in HPV16-positive patients was associated with expansion of HPV-responsive T cells during chemoradiotherapy.

Because repertoires were sampled repeatedly during chemoradiotherapy, clonal expansion in the tumor microenvironment could be followed. Library creation used the immunoSEQ multiplex PCR assay. Sourced from immuneACCESS, this table was stored by TCRdb with only in-frame sequences that have V and J called. A share of the clones is absent; for the studies checked, an unresolved V gene accounts for under half, and the remainder has no known explanation. The sample table records under 2,500 clones; 67% of these occur just once. Roughly 30% of the sample comes from the top ten. As a fraction of the sample, this clone is large (0.1 to 1%). Its recognized antigen is unknown. Base qualities are not provided; no much larger clone lies one nucleotide away. CDR1 and CDR2, per the germline V gene, are MDHEN and SYDVKM. The junction carries 11 bases between V and J, which are trimmed by 5 bases and 9 bases respectively. From the cysteine up to the phenylalanine, the CDR3 has a length of 12 residues. Just CDR3 DNA is preserved here, 36 bases in frame from base 1.

The sequence joins TRBV28 to TRBJ1-3, with the D gene too uncertain to name. Specimen: tumor tissue, collected from a patient who underwent chemoradiotherapy. This TCR was sampled from a human donor with HPV-associated anogenital cancer. CDR3 region: CASSLGFGTIYF. The DNA reads as follows: TGTGCCAGCAGTCTGGGGTTCGGCACCATATATTTT.